Listed here are 8 T cell receptor beta chains from one sample, sequenced in a study of radiotherapy plus CTLA-4 blockade in lung cancer. Generated by immunoSEQ multiplex PCR, the TCRdb table keeps only in-frame clones and is missing some. The sample comprises some 23,000 clones, roughly 73% of which are singletons, and roughly 3.5% rests with the top ten. Source: peripheral blood, taken from a patient treated with radiotherapy plus ipilimumab. The receptors were sampled from a human donor with non-small cell lung cancer who had stable disease on radiotherapy plus ipilimumab.

CDR3 coding DNA: TGTGCCAGCAGTGAGAGGGCAGATACGCAGTATTTT. Translated: CASSERADTQYF. The chain recombines TRBV6-1 with TRBJ2-3; TRBD2 is a possible D gene (5 bases). Trimming stripped 3 bases from V and 4 bases from J, with 5 bases between. Germline V gene sequence: CDR1 MNHNS, CDR2 SASEGT. The CDR3 covers 12 residues.

V and J are TRBV29-1 and TRBJ2-1; 13 bases are a match to TRBD2. The CDR3 extends over 17 amino acids. J was trimmed by 4 bases and V by 0 bases; bases with no gene match: 6. Per germline, CDR1 SQVTM and CDR2 ANQGSEA. The CDR3 coding sequence is TGCAGCGTTGAAGATGGACTAGCGGGAGAGGGTTACAATGAGCAGTTCTTC. It codes for CSVEDGLAGEGYNEQFF.

The rearrangement uses TRBV11-2 and TRBJ2-7, with TRBD1 matching 7 bases. The CDR3 is 18 residues long. In germline, CDR1 is SGHAT, CDR2 FQNNGV. V gave up 1 base and J gave up 1 base; unmatched junction bases: 13. CDR3 coding DNA: TGTGCCAGCAGCTTAGCCCCAACTATAGGGGGCAGATCCTACGAGCAGTACTTC. Protein: CASSLAPTIGGRSYEQYF.

V is TRBV5-4 and J is TRBJ2-7; a weak D match, TRBD1 (5 bases). The CDR3 sequence is 18 residues long. Germline lookup yields CDR1 SGHNT and CDR2 YYREEE (reference sequence). Between the trimmed V and J ends, which lost 3 bases and 3 bases, there was a span of 25 bases. The CDR3 bases are TGTGCCAGCAGCTCCCCAAGACGGACACCTTCTAGTGACTACGAGCAGTACTTC. Amino acids: CASSSPRRTPSSDYEQYF. Based on the CDR3 plus reference TRBV5-4 and TRBJ2-7, the full variable domain is ETGVTQSPTHLIKTRGQQVTLRCSSQSGHNTVSWYQQALGQGPQFIFQYYREEENGRGNFPPRFSGLQFPNYSSELNVNALELDDSALYLCASSSPRRTPSSDYEQYFGPGTRLTVT.

The gene calls are TRBV11-3 and TRBJ1-1; D not certain. Per the germline V gene, CDR1 is SGHNT and CDR2 is YENEEA. The CDR3 contains 12 residues. Trimming cost V 3 bases and J 10 bases, with 12 bases left between them. CDR3 protein: CASSLSRQGAFF. CDR3 nucleotide sequence: TGTGCCAGCAGCTTGAGTCGGCAAGGAGCTTTCTTT.

The genes are TRBV2 and TRBJ1-1; D uncertain. The V end lost 11 bases, the J end lost 0 bases, and 13 bases lay between the germline ends. In germline, CDR1 is SNHLY, CDR2 FYNNEI. This CDR3 has 13 residues. CDR3 sequence: CARNGPVNTEAFF. Here the CDR3 DNA reads TGTGCCCGGAATGGGCCCGTGAACACTGAAGCTTTCTTT.

The genes are TRBV4-2 and TRBJ2-7; 13 bases are a match to TRBD2. V dropped 4 bases and J dropped 2; count of bases not matched to a gene: 8. The germline V gene has CDR1 LGHNA and CDR2 YNFKEQ. The CDR3 has 17 amino acids. This CDR3 is CASSLRTSGSDPYEQYF. The CDR3 nucleotides read TGTGCCAGCAGCCTGCGGACTAGCGGGAGCGATCCCTACGAGCAGTACTTC.

As DNA, the CDR3 is TGTGCCAGCAAGGGGGGTGGAGGGCTGTTTTTT. As protein: CASKGGGGLFF. The V and J genes are TRBV6-5 and TRBJ2-2; either TRBD1 or TRBD2 may fit D (6 bases each). The CDR3 has 11 amino acids. Trimming stripped 7 bases from V and 13 bases from J, with 13 bases between. The germline CDR1 and CDR2 sequences are MNHEY and SVGAGI.